This T cell receptor (beta chain) originates from a study of cytomegalovirus exposure and HLA in healthy donors. Whole-study context: Around 77% of 300 to 450 genotyped donors fell in the Caucasian-associated ancestry cluster.

This clone was counted a few times. J lost 0 bases, V lost 3 bases, and 1 base had no gene match. The germline V gene encodes CDR1 SQVTM and CDR2 ANQGSEA. The CDR3 spans 15 residues. The PCR was carried out with 60 Vbeta primers and 13 Jbeta primers. As originally analysed: About 10 million shared chains were among approximately 87 million unique TCR beta chains counted in a later analysis. This table comes from immunoSEQ multiplex PCR, and its TCRdb copy is limited to in-frame clones, with some not included. The D gene and trimming were derived from the DNA, and the V and J assignments and clone size from that table. The top ten hold less than 5% of the sample, which has 110,000 to 150,000 clones, 75% to 80% seen once.

Sample: PBMCs. The chain couples TRBV29-1 to TRBJ2-2, with 10 nucleotides matching TRBD1. This clonotype was sampled from a male donor in good health and CMV-seronegative. The CDR3 nucleotides read TGCAGCGTTGAGACAGGGGGCGCGAACACCGGGGAGCTGTTTTTT. This codes for CSVETGGANTGELFF.